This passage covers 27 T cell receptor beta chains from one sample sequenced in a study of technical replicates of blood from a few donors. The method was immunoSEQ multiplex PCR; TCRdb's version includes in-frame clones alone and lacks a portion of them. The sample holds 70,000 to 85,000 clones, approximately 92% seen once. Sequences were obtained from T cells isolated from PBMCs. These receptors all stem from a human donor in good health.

CDR3 DNA sequence: TGTGCCAGCAGTTTAGCGGCTAGCAGCTACGAGCAGTACTTC. Translated, it gives CASSLAASSYEQYF. The chain recombines TRBV28 with TRBJ2-7; maybe TRBD2 (5 bases). V lost 2 bases, J lost 3 bases, and 11 bases lay in between. Germline V gene lookup returns CDR1 MDHEN and CDR2 SYDVKM. This CDR3 spans 14 amino acids.

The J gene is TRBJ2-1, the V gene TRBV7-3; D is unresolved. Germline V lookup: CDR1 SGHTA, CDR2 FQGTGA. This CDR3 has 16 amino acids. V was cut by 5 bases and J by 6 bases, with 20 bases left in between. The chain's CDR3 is CASSHFRLSGGNEQFF. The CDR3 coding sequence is TGTGCCAGCAGCCACTTCCGCTTGTCCGGCGGCAATGAGCAGTTCTTC.

The CDR3 loop reads CASSLKLAGGDEQFF. The CDR3 coding sequence is TGTGCCAGCAGCTTAAAGCTAGCGGGAGGGGATGAGCAGTTCTTC. The V call is TRBV7-9, the J call TRBJ2-1, with 12 bases aligning to TRBD2. The CDR3 contains 15 residues. Germline assignment: CDR1 SEHNR and CDR2 FQNEAQ (reference sequence). Trimming at V came to 2 bases and at J to 8 bases, leaving 4 bases not matched to a gene.

Here the CDR3 DNA reads TGTGCCAGCAGCCTCCTGGGGGGAAGCGGGGGGACCGGGGAGCTGTTTTTT. As protein: CASSLLGGSGGTGELFF. The V and J genes are TRBV5-4 and TRBJ2-2; 9 bases are shared with TRBD2. The CDR3 extends over 17 amino acids. Germline V gene sequence: CDR1 SGHNT, CDR2 YYREEE (reference sequence). V shed 4 bases and J 5 bases; nucleotides not matched to a gene: 12.

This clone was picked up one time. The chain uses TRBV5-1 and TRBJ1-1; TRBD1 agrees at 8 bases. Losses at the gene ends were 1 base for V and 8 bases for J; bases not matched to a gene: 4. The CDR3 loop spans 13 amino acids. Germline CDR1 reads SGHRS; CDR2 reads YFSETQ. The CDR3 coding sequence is TGCGCCAGCAGCTTGAGACAGGGGAAAGAAGCTTTCTTT. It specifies CASSLRQGKEAFF.

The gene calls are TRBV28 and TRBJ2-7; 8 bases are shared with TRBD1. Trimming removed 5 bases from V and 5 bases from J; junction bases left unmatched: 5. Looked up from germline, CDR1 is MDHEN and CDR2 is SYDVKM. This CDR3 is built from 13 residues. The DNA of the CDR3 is TGTGCCAGCAGTCAGGACAGGGTTCACGAGCAGTACTTC. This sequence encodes CASSQDRVHEQYF.

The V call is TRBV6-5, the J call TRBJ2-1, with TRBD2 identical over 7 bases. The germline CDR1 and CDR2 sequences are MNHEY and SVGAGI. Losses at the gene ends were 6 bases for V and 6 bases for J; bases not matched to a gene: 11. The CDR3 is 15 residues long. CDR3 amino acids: CASRGNGRALNEQFF. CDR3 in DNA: TGTGCCAGCAGGGGGAATGGGAGGGCCCTCAATGAGCAGTTCTTC.

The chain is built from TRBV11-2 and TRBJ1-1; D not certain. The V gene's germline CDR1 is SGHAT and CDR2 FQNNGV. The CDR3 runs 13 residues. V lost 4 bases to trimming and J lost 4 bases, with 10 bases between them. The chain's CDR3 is CASSSLRVTEAFF. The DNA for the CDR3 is TGTGCCAGCAGCTCCCTGAGGGTCACTGAAGCTTTCTTT.

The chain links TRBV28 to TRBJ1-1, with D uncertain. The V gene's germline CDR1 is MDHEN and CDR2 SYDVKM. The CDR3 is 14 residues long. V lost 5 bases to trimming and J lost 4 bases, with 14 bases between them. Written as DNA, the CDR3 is TGTGCCAGCAGTCCGAGGCCCTCGAGCACTGAAGCTTTCTTT. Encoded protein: CASSPRPSSTEAFF.

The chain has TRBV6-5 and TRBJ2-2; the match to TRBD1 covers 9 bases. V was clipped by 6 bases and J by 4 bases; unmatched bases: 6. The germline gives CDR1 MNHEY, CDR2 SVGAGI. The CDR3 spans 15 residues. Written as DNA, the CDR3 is TGTGCCAGCAGAATGGGGGACAGGGTCACCGGGGAGCTGTTTTTT. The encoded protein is CASRMGDRVTGELFF.

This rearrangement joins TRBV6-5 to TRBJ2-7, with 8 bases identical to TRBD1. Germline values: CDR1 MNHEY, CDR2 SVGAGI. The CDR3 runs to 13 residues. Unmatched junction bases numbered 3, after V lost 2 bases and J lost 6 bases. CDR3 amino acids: CASSYTDRAEQYF. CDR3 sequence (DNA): TGTGCCAGCAGTTACACGGACAGGGCCGAGCAGTACTTC.

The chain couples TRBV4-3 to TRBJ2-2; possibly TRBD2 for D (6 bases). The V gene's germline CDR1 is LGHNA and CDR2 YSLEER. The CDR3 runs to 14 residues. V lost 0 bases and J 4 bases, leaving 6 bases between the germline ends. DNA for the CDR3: TGCGCCAGCAGCCAAGATAGCGGCACCGGGGAGCTGTTTTTT. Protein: CASSQDSGTGELFF.

The CDR3: CASSLTASYEQYF. In DNA form, the CDR3 reads TGTGCCAGCAGCTTGACAGCGTCCTACGAGCAGTACTTC. The V call is TRBV11-3, the J call TRBJ2-7; TRBD1 might be the D (5 bases). CDR3 length equals 13 residues. Trimming left V 3 bases short and J 1 base short, with 7 bases between. Germline-derived CDR1 and CDR2 are SGHNT and YENEEA.

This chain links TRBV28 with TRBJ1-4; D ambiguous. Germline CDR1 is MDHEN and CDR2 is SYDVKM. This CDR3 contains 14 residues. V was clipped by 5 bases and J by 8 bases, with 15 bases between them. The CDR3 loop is CASSPSYREEKLFF. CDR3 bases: TGTGCCAGCAGTCCGTCTTACCGGGAGGAAAAACTGTTTTTT.

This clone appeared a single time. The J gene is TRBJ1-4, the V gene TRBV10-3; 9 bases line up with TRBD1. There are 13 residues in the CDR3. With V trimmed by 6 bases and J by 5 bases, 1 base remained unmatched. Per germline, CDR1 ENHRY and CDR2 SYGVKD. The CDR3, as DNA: TGTGCCATCAGGGGACAGGGAAATGAAAAACTGTTTTTT. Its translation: CAIRGQGNEKLFF.

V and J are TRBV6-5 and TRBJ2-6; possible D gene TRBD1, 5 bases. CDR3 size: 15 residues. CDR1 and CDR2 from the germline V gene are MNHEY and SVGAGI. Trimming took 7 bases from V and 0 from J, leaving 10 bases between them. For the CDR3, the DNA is TGTGCCAGCAACGGTGGGGCCTCTGGGGCCAACGTCCTGACTTTC. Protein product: CASNGGASGANVLTF.

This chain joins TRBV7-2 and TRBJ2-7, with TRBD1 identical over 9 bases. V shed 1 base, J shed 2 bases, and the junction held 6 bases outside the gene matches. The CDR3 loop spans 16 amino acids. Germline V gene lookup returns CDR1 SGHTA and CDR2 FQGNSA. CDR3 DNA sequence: TGTGCCAGCAGCTTAGTTGGGACAGGGAACACCTACGAGCAGTACTTC. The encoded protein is CASSLVGTGNTYEQYF.

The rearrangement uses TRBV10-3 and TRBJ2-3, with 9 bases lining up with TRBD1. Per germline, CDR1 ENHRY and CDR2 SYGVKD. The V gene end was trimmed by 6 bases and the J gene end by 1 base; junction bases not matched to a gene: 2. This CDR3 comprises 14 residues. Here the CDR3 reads CAISRDRGTDTQYF. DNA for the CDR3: TGTGCCATCAGCCGGGACAGGGGCACAGATACGCAGTATTTT.

The CDR3 reads CASSLDGSRGGNTIYF. CDR3 bases: TGCGCCAGCAGCTTGGATGGGAGCAGGGGGGGAAACACCATATATTTT. The chain recombines TRBV5-1 with TRBJ1-3, with TRBD1 matching 7 bases. Germline trimming cut 0 bases from V and 4 bases from J; bases unmatched to any gene: 7. This CDR3 contains 16 residues. Germline V gene data show CDR1 as SGHRS and CDR2 as YFSETQ.

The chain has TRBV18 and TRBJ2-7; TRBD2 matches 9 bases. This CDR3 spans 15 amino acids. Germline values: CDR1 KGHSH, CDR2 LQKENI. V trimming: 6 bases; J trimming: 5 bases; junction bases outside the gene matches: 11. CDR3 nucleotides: TGTGCCAGCTCTCCGGGGGGCCTAGCGGGAAACGAGCAGTACTTC. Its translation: CASSPGGLAGNEQYF.

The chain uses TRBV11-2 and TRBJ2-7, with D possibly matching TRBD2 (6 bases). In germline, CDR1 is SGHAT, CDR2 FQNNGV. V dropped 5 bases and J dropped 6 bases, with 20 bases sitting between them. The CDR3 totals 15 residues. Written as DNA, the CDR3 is TGTGCCAGCAGCCCCGCGCGGCGGGATTGGGTCGAGCAGTACTTC. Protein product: CASSPARRDWVEQYF.

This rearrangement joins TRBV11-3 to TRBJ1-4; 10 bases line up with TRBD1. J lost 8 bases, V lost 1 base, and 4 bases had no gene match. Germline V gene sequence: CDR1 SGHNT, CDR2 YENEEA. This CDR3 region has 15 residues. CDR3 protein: CASSLGQGANEKLFF. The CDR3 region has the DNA TGTGCCAGCAGCTTAGGACAGGGGGCAAACGAAAAACTGTTTTTT.

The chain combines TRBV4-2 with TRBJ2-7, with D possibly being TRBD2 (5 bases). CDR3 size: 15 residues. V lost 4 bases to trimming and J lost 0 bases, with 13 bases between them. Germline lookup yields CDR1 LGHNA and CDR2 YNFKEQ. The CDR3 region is CASSPPSEGSYEQYF. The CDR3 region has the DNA TGTGCCAGCAGCCCACCAAGTGAGGGCTCCTACGAGCAGTACTTC.

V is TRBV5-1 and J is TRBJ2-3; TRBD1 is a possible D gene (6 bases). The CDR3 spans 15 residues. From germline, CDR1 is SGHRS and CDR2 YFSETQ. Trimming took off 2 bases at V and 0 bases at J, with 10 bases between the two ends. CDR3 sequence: CASSFSGVSTDTQYF. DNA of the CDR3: TGCGCCAGCAGCTTCTCAGGGGTTAGCACAGATACGCAGTATTTT.

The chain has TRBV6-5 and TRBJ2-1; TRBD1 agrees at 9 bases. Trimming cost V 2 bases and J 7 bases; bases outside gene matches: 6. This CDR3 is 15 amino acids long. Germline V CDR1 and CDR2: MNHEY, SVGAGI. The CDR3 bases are TGTGCCAGCAGTTACCGGGACAGGGTTTCAAATGAGCAGTTCTTC. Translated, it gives CASSYRDRVSNEQFF.

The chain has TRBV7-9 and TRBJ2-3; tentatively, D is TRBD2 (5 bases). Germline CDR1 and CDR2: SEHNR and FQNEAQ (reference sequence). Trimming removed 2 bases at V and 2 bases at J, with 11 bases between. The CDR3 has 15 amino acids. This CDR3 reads CASSLFRTSTDTQYF. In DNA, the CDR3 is TGTGCCAGCAGCTTATTCCGGACTTCCACAGATACGCAGTATTTT.

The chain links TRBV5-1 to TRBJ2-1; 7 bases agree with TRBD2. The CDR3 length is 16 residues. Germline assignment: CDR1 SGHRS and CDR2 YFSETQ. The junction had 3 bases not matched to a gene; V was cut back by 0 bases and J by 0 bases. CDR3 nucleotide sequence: TGCGCCAGCAGCTTGGGAGGCGGGAGCTCCTACAATGAGCAGTTCTTC. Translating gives CASSLGGGSSYNEQFF.